The 29 T cell receptor beta chains reported below all come from one sample, sequenced in a study of identical twins. TCRdb reanalysed the 5' RACE reads using MiXCR and keeps one entry per CDR3 protein. The sample holds 1.5 million or so distinct CDR3 sequences, around a third seen once. The sequenced material came from cord blood. The receptors originated from a newborn girl in good health.

The chain couples TRBV5-6 to TRBJ2-7; D ambiguous. CDR3 length: 16 amino acids. CDR1 is SGHDT, CDR2 YYEEEE, per germline. The V and J ends lost 1 base and 7 bases respectively, with 21 bases between them. This CDR3 is CASSLYVIRFYNEQYF. The CDR3 nucleotides are TGTGCCAGCAGCTTGTATGTGATTCGCTTCTACAATGAGCAGTACTTC.

V usage is TRBV7-9 and J usage is TRBJ2-4; 12 bases are a match to TRBD2. The germline CDR1 and CDR2 sequences are SEHNR and FQNEAQ (reference sequence). CDR3 size: 15 residues. V was pared by 5 bases and J by 7 bases, with 6 bases of the junction left unmatched. The CDR3 is CASSRLAGEGNIQYF. In nucleotides, the CDR3 is TGTGCCAGCAGCAGACTAGCGGGAGAGGGTAACATTCAGTACTTC. The entire variable domain, with the rest obtained from reference TRBV7-9 and TRBJ2-4, is as follows: DTGVSQNPRHKITKRGQNVTFRCDPISEHNRLYWYRQTLGQGPEFLTYFQNEAQLEKSRLLSDRFSAERPKGSFSTLEIQRTEQGDSAMYLCASSRLAGEGNIQYFGAGTRLSVL.

This clonotype occurred a few times. The J gene is TRBJ2-7, the V gene TRBV4-2; D might be TRBD1 (6 bases). Germline CDR1 LGHNA, CDR2 YNFKEQ. The CDR3 consists of 14 residues. V lost 4 bases, J lost 7 bases, and 17 bases lay in between. CDR3 sequence: CASSRSPRDNEQYF. CDR3 in DNA: TGTGCCAGCAGCCGCTCCCCTCGGGACAATGAGCAGTACTTC.

The rearrangement joins TRBV6-1 to TRBJ1-2; a weak D match, TRBD1 (5 bases). Trimming took 3 bases from V and 4 from J, leaving 18 bases between them. Germline assignment: CDR1 MNHNS and CDR2 SASEGT. This CDR3 is built from 16 residues. CDR3 in DNA: TGTGCCAGCAGTGATTTATTTGACAGAGGAAGCTATGGCTACACCTTC. This translates into CASSDLFDRGSYGYTF.

The V and J genes are TRBV5-1 and TRBJ1-1; 9 nucleotides align to TRBD1. From germline, CDR1 is SGHRS and CDR2 YFSETQ. The CDR3 totals 14 residues. After removal of 2 bases from V and 5 bases from J, the junction contained 4 bases not matched to a gene. The chain's CDR3 is CASSFNRGLTEAFF. CDR3 in DNA: TGCGCCAGCAGCTTTAACAGGGGGCTGACTGAAGCTTTCTTT.

V is TRBV29-1 and J is TRBJ1-2; possibly TRBD1 for D (5 bases). With 1 base removed from V and 4 bases from J, the gap between germline ends came to 13 bases. This CDR3 contains 14 residues. Germline values: CDR1 SQVTM, CDR2 ANQGSEA. CDR3 in DNA: TGCAGCGTTGAAGCCGGGGGATCTAGCTATGGCTACACCTTC. The encoded protein is CSVEAGGSSYGYTF.

The chain has TRBV9 and TRBJ2-1, with 10 nucleotides matching TRBD2. J gave up 9 bases and V 3 bases, and 12 bases lay outside the gene matches. The CDR3 covers 16 residues. Looked up from germline, CDR1 is SGDLS and CDR2 is YYNGEE. The DNA for the CDR3 is TGTGCCAGCAGCGCTTCTAGCGGGAGTTCTTATGGTGAGCAGTTCTTC. Its translation is CASSASSGSSYGEQFF.

This clonotype has ten or more counts. This chain connects TRBV6-5 to TRBJ2-7, with 8 bases matching TRBD1. CDR3 size: 14 residues. The trim removed 4 bases at V and 2 bases at J, leaving 4 bases unmatched. CDR1 and CDR2 from the germline V gene are MNHEY and SVGAGI. The CDR3 DNA is TGTGCCAGCAGTTCCGACAGGGGCCCCTACGAGCAGTACTTC. Its translation: CASSSDRGPYEQYF.

V gene TRBV20-1 combines with J gene TRBJ1-2; 9 bases are shared with TRBD1. The ends lost 6 bases at V and 3 bases at J; junction bases unmatched: 8. The V gene's germline CDR1 is DFQATT and CDR2 SNEGSKA (reference sequence). This CDR3 has 14 residues. This chain's CDR3 is CSAGDRGVDYGYTF. DNA of the CDR3: TGCAGTGCGGGAGACAGGGGGGTGGACTATGGCTACACCTTC.

This clonotype came up a few times. CDR3 bases: TGTGCCAGCAGCCTACCACAGGGAGCAGGCACTGAAGCTTTCTTT. This sequence encodes CASSLPQGAGTEAFF. V usage is TRBV5-6 and J usage is TRBJ1-1; weak D call: TRBD1 (6 bases). This CDR3 has 15 residues. V was clipped by 4 bases and J by 4 bases, with 17 bases between them. CDR1 and CDR2 (germline): SGHDT, YYEEEE.

V gene TRBV6-5 combines with J gene TRBJ2-7; maybe TRBD1 (5 bases). The V gene lost 2 bases and the J gene lost 0 bases, with 11 bases spanning the gap. The CDR3 runs to 15 residues. CDR1 is MNHEY, CDR2 SVGAGI, per germline. In DNA, the CDR3 is TGTGCCAGCAGTTACGACGACAGCCACTCCTACGAGCAGTACTTC. It encodes CASSYDDSHSYEQYF.

The CDR3 nucleotides read TGTGCCAGCAGTGAGCGGGTCCGCACAGATACGCAGTATTTT. Its translation is CASSERVRTDTQYF. This sequence joins TRBV28 and TRBJ2-3, with D possibly being TRBD2 (6 bases). V lost 5 bases to trimming and J lost 1 base, with 10 bases between them. The germline CDR1 and CDR2 sequences are MDHEN and SYDVKM. The length of the CDR3 is 14 residues.

The V gene is TRBV12-3 or TRBV12-4, the J gene TRBJ2-4, with 8 bases that match TRBD1. V shed 5 bases, J shed 1 base, and the junction held 16 bases outside the gene matches. The CDR3 runs to 19 residues. DNA of the CDR3: TGTGCCAGCAGTCCGAGTGGACAGGGTCAAATGGGGGCCAAAAACATTCAGTACTTC. This gives the protein CASSPSGQGQMGAKNIQYF.

The chain couples TRBV29-1 to TRBJ2-3, with D possibly matching TRBD1 (6 bases). The V and J ends lost 5 bases and 2 bases respectively, with 11 bases between them. CDR3 length equals 13 residues. Germline lookup yields CDR1 SQVTM and CDR2 ANQGSEA. The CDR3 sequence is CSVRDRSTDTQYF. DNA of the CDR3: TGCAGCGTTCGAGACAGGTCCACAGATACGCAGTATTTT.

This clonotype was recorded once. A much larger clone differs from this one at a single base, so this may be a read error. The V call is TRBV28, the J call TRBJ2-7; 8 bases map to TRBD2. The DNA end favors TRBJ2-5, so the J call may be wrong. In germline, CDR1 is MDHEN, CDR2 SYDVKM. There are 16 residues in the CDR3. CDR3 DNA: TGTGCCAGCAGTACCTATAGCGGGATGGAACAAGGGACCCAGTACTTC. Its protein product is CASSTYSGMEQGTQYF.

The chain carries TRBV7-9 and TRBJ2-3; 7 nucleotides align to TRBD2. V dropped 5 bases and J dropped 2; count of bases not matched to a gene: 16. Germline loops: CDR1 SEHNR, CDR2 FQNEAQ (reference sequence). The CDR3 is 18 amino acids. In nucleotides, the CDR3 is TGTGCCAGCAGCCCCGTAGTAGAGCGGGATCGTGTCACAGATACGCAGTATTTT. It specifies CASSPVVERDRVTDTQYF.

This clonotype was seen just once. This rearrangement joins TRBV27 to TRBJ1-1; 8 bases agree with TRBD1. Germline lookup yields CDR1 MNHEY and CDR2 SMNVEV (reference sequence). V lost 2 bases, J lost 5 bases, and 7 bases stayed unmatched. The CDR3 sequence is 15 residues long. CDR3 residues: CASSLRDRIGTEAFF. CDR3 nucleotide sequence: TGTGCCAGCAGTTTAAGGGACAGGATCGGAACTGAAGCTTTCTTT.

In its sample, this clonotype was seen many times. The chain combines TRBV7-9 with TRBJ2-4; 7 bases fit TRBD1. The V and J ends lost 8 bases and 13 bases, in that order; junction bases with no gene match: 8. Looked up from germline, CDR1 is SEHNR and CDR2 is FQNEAQ (reference sequence). The CDR3 contains 11 residues. This CDR3 reads CASSPDREQYF. As DNA, the CDR3 is TGTGCCAGCTCACCAGACAGGGAGCAGTACTTC. Supplemented by reference TRBV7-9 and TRBJ2-4, the full variable domain reads DTGVSQNPRHKITKRGQNVTFRCDPISEHNRLYWYRQTLGQGPEFLTYFQNEAQLEKSRLLSDRFSAERPKGSFSTLEIQRTEQGDSAMYLCASSPDREQYFGAGTRLSVL.

The rearrangement joins TRBV4-1 to TRBJ2-1, with 7 nucleotides matching TRBD2. CDR1 is MGHRA and CDR2 is YSYEKL in the germline V gene. CDR3 length: 17 residues. The junction had 12 bases not matched to a gene; V was cut back by 2 bases and J by 5 bases. The CDR3 here is CASSQSPRASGNNEQFF. In DNA form, the CDR3 reads TGCGCCAGCAGCCAATCGCCACGGGCTAGCGGCAACAATGAGCAGTTCTTC.

The table lists this clonotype with many counts. This chain links TRBV20-1 with TRBJ2-3; D gene unclear. This CDR3 spans 14 amino acids. Germline loops: CDR1 DFQATT, CDR2 SNEGSKA (reference sequence). The V gene lost 1 base and the J gene lost 1 base, with 9 bases spanning the gap. The CDR3 sequence: CSARGGGGTDTQYF. The DNA for the CDR3 is TGCAGTGCTAGAGGTGGTGGGGGCACAGATACGCAGTATTTT.

J is TRBJ2-1 and V is TRBV5-8; a possible D gene is TRBD1 (6 bases). This CDR3 spans 15 amino acids. Germline values: CDR1 SGHTS, CDR2 YDEGEE. Trimming shortened V by 1 base and J by 4 bases, and 12 bases separated the two germline ends. The CDR3 nucleotides are TGTGCCAGCAGCTTGTCAGGGGTTAAGTACAATGAGCAGTTCTTC. It is translated as CASSLSGVKYNEQFF.

The chain combines TRBV12-3 or TRBV12-4 with TRBJ2-5; D may be TRBD2 (5 bases). The CDR3 sequence is 16 residues long. V was pared by 3 bases and J by 7 bases, with 21 bases between. The CDR3 region is CASSLALTTETGTQYF. In DNA form, the CDR3 reads TGTGCCAGCAGTTTGGCCCTGACTACCGAAACCGGGACCCAGTACTTC.

The chain recombines TRBV6-1 with TRBJ2-5; D is possibly TRBD1 (6 bases). The CDR3 has 14 amino acids. In germline, CDR1 is MNHNS, CDR2 SASEGT. The V and J ends lost 8 bases and 1 base respectively, with 14 bases between them. CDR3 DNA sequence: TGTGCCAGCGGACTCCGGGACATCCAAGAGACCCAGTACTTC. It is translated as CASGLRDIQETQYF.

The rearrangement links TRBV24-1 to TRBJ1-1; 7 positions agree with TRBD1. The CDR3 has 14 amino acids. Trimming removed 7 bases from V and 6 bases from J; junction bases left unmatched: 10. The V gene's germline CDR1 is KGHDR and CDR2 SFDVKD. The CDR3 loop reads CATSRHRGRPEAFF. The CDR3 DNA reads as TGTGCCACCAGCCGCCACAGGGGTCGGCCTGAAGCTTTCTTT.

This clonotype was seen more than once but under ten times. The CDR3 region is CSASYRDLYGYTF. The CDR3 bases are TGCAGTGCTAGTTACAGGGACCTCTATGGCTACACCTTC. The rearrangement uses TRBV20-1 and TRBJ1-2, with TRBD1 as a possible D gene (6 bases). Germline CDR1 is DFQATT and CDR2 is SNEGSKA (reference sequence). Trimming stripped 3 bases from V and 4 bases from J, with 12 bases between. The length of the CDR3 is 13 residues.

This clonotype was observed a few times. The junction departs from germline at one end; a sequencing error may be responsible. The gene calls are TRBV10-3 and TRBJ1-2, with TRBD1 matching 7 bases. There are 15 residues in the CDR3. Germline V gene lookup returns CDR1 ENHRY and CDR2 SYGVKD. The CDR3 spells CAISEIQGEYYGYTF. CDR3 bases: TGTGCTATCAGTGAAATCCAGGGGGAGTACTATGGCTACACCTTC.

The V gene is TRBV5-1, the J gene TRBJ1-2; 7 bases agree with TRBD1. J was trimmed by 7 bases and V by 4 bases; bases with no gene match: 4. The germline V gene encodes CDR1 SGHRS and CDR2 YFSETQ. This CDR3 contains 12 residues. The CDR3 DNA reads as TGCGCCAGCAGCCGACAGGGTTTTGGCTACACCTTC. Residues: CASSRQGFGYTF. Full variable domain (missing parts from reference TRBV5-1 and TRBJ1-2): KAGVTQTPRYLIKTRGQQVTLSCSPISGHRSVSWYQQTPGQGLQFLFEYFSETQRNKGNFPGRFSGRQFSNSRSEMNVSTLELGDSALYLCASSRQGFGYTFGSGTRLTVV.

This clonotype appeared once. The chain combines TRBV18 with TRBJ1-6; D is ambiguous. The CDR3 extends over 15 amino acids. The V gene lost 1 base and the J gene lost 7 bases, with 11 bases spanning the gap. Germline V gene data show CDR1 as KGHSH and CDR2 as LQKENI. CDR3 coding DNA: TGTGCCAGCTCACCACTAGCGTGGAACAATTCACCCCTCCACTTT. This translates into CASSPLAWNNSPLHF.

This clonotype was counted between two and nine times. The gene calls are TRBV9 and TRBJ2-1; D not certain. Trimming pared 4 bases from V and 0 bases from J, leaving 20 bases between. The CDR3 runs to 18 residues. Germline CDR1 and CDR2: SGDLS and YYNGEE. The CDR3 spells CASSSQPHSTPSYNEQFF. CDR3 coding DNA: TGTGCCAGCAGCTCCCAACCCCACTCTACACCCTCCTACAATGAGCAGTTCTTC.